This is a list of T cell receptor beta chains from one sample in a study of T cell responses to AZD1222 COVID-19 vaccine. Only in-frame clones appear in the TCRdb table, and some are missing; sequencing was by immunoSEQ multiplex PCR. The sample has over 150,000 clones, approximately 93% seen once; the top ten hold around 1%. Source: peripheral blood, taken 28 days after the second AZD1222 dose. The source is an adult who received the AZD1222 COVID-19 vaccine. Each CDR3 is given with its conserved first and last residue. Fields, in order: CDR3 length, V gene, CDR3 protein.

12 TRBV30 CAWSGGTYGYTF
13 TRBV18 CASSLDAGNTIYF
15 TRBV7-8 CASSLEGQNNQPQHF
15 TRBV7-9 CASSLNSGMDEKLFF
15 TRBV12-5 CASGLVAGRSYGYTF
13 TRBV9 CASSVGGQETQYF
13 TRBV29-1 CSYDPDPNYGYTF
15 TRBV3-1/TRBV3-2 CASSLRRQRQETQYF
14 TRBV19 CASLQVGRVYGYTF
15 TRBV9 CASSARTGVNTEAFF
16 TRBV5-1 CASSLGTRTTNEKLFF
13 TRBV2 CASTGGLIDTQYF
11 TRBV7-9 CASSRADTQYF
14 TRBV6-6 CASSPGPAMNTQYF
14 TRBV6-5 CASSPPSGRETQYF
16 TRBV14 CASSQDPNLANEKLFF
17 TRBV21-1 CASSRPPGGGPHSPLHF